This T cell receptor beta chain comes out of a study of blood T cell repertoires in COVID-19. At the level of the study: Researchers got acute and convalescent COVID-19 samples from the United States, Italy and Spain. T cells, B-cell-depleted T cells, or PBMCs supplied cDNA or gDNA.

Those enrolled in Seattle joined during active infection and were followed longitudinally afterward. A remark on this clone: Different DNA sequences within this sample yield the same CDR3.

The length of the CDR3 is 13 residues. Germline CDR1 reads SGHTA; CDR2 reads FQGNSA. With 4 bases removed from V and 0 bases from J, the gap between germline ends came to 4 bases. In the original workflow: Amplification of reference gene primers was used by the study to estimate nucleated cell counts. Sequenced by immunoSEQ multiplex PCR; TCRdb stores in-frame clones only, minus some. V and J calls and clone size are given by that table; D and trimming were obtained from the DNA. The sample holds approximately 350,000 clones, about 90% seen once. The clonotype originates from a woman between 70 and 85 years old with COVID-19, enrolled during active disease. The sample was peripheral blood. The chain carries TRBV7-2 and TRBJ1-5; D is ambiguous. The CDR3 nucleotides read TGTGCCAGCAGCTCCTATAGCAATCAGCCCCAGCATTTT. Translating it yields CASSSYSNQPQHF.